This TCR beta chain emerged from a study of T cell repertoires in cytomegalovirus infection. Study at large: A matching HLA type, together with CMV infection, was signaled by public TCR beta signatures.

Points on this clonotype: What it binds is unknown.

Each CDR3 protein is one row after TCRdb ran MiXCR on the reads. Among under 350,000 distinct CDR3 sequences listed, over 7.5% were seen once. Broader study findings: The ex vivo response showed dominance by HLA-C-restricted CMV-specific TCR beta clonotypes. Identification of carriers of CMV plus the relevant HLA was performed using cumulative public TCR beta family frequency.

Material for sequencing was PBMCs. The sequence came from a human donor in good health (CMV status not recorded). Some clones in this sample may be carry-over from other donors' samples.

Here the CDR3 reads CASAWTETQYF. In DNA, the CDR3 is TGTGCCAGCGCCTGGACGGAGACCCAGTACTTC. The chain is built from TRBV12-3 or TRBV12-4 and TRBJ2-5; D unresolved. The CDR3 covers 11 residues. V was pared by 8 bases and J by 5 bases, with 9 bases between.